The sequence of this T cell receptor beta chain was determined in a study of blood T cell repertoires in COVID-19. Only in-frame clones appear in the TCRdb table, and some are missing; sequencing was by immunoSEQ multiplex PCR. The sample carries fewer than 200,000 clones, 70% to 80% recorded once. Living in about two dozen US areas, the participants were between 18 and 89 years of age. This CDR3 has 15 residues. Germline V gene data show CDR1 as SGHNT and CDR2 as YYREEE (reference sequence). V shed 4 bases and J 3 bases; nucleotides not matched to a gene: 5. Input material: PBMCs or T cells enriched from blood (not recorded which). This TCR was recovered from a woman in her fifties or sixties who had recovered from COVID-19. The V gene is TRBV5-4, the J gene TRBJ1-4, with 8 bases identical to TRBD1. The CDR3 DNA is TGTGCCAGCAGCAGGACAGGGACAGCTAATGAAAAACTGTTTTTT. This translates into CASSRTGTANEKLFF.